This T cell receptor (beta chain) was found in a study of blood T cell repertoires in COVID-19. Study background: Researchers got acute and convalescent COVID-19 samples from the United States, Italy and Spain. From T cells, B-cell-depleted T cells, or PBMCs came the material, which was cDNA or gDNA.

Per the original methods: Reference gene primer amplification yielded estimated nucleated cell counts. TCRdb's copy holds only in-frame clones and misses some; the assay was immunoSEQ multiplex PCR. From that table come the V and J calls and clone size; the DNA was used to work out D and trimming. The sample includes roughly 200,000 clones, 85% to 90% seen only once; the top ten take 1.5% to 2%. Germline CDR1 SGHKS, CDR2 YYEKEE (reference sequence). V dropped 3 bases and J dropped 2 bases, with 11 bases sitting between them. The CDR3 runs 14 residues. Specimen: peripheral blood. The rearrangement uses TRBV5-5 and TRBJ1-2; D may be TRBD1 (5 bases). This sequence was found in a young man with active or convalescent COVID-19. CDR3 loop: CASSSGGWNYGYTF. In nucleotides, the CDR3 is TGTGCCAGCAGCTCGGGGGGGTGGAACTATGGCTACACCTTC.